This T cell receptor beta chain is drawn from a study of T cell responses to AZD1222 COVID-19 vaccine. Study-level results: Clonal diversity was possibly underestimated, and the donors were mostly white British, with more females.

Concerning this clone: Its specificity is unknown.

With 4 bases clipped from V and 7 bases from J, the junction kept 20 bases outside the gene matches. This CDR3 region has 20 residues. Germline lookup yields CDR1 SGHNT and CDR2 YYREEE (reference sequence). Profiled with immunoSEQ multiplex PCR; TCRdb holds only in-frame clones, not every one. The sample lists 55,000 to 85,000 clones, about 83% occurring once. The sequences come from peripheral blood, collected on day 0 of AZD1222 vaccination. The TCR originated in an adult in good health. The rearrangement links TRBV5-4 to TRBJ2-1, with 13 nucleotides matching TRBD2. Written as DNA, the CDR3 is TGTGCCAGCAGCCTCGGGACGGGACTAGCGGGGAGACGGGGACGAAATGAGCAGTTCTTC. Amino acids: CASSLGTGLAGRRGRNEQFF. Supplemented by reference TRBV5-4 and TRBJ2-1, the full variable domain reads ETGVTQSPTHLIKTRGQQVTLRCSSQSGHNTVSWYQQALGQGPQFIFQYYREEENGRGNFPPRFSGLQFPNYSSELNVNALELDDSALYLCASSLGTGLAGRRGRNEQFFGPGTRLTVL.